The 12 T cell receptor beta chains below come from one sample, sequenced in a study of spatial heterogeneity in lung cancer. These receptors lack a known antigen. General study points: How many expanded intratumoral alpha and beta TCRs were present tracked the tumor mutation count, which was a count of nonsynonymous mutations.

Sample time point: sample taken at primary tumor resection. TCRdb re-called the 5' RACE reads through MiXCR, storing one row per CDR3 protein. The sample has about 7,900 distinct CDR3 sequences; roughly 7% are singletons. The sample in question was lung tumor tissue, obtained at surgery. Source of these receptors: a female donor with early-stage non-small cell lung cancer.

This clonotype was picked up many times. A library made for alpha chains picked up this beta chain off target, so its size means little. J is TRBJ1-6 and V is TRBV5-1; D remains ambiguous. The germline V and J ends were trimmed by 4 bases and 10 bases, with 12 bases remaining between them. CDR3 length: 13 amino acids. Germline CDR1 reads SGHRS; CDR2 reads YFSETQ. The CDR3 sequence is CASSENSDSPLHF. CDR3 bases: TGCGCCAGCAGCGAAAACAGCGACTCACCCCTCCACTTT.

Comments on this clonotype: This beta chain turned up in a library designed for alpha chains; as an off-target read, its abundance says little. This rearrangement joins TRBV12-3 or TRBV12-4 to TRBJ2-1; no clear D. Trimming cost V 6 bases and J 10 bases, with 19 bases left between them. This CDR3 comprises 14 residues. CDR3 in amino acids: CASRTNYVTREQFF. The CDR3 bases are TGTGCCAGCAGGACAAACTATGTTACCCGAGAGCAGTTCTTC.

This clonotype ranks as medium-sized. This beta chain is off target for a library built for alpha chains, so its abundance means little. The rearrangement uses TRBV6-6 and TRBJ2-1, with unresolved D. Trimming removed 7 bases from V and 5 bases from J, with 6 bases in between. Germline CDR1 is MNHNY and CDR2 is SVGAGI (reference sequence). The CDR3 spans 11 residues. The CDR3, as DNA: TGTGCCAGCACTTTGGACAATGAGCAGTTCTTC. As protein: CASTLDNEQFF.

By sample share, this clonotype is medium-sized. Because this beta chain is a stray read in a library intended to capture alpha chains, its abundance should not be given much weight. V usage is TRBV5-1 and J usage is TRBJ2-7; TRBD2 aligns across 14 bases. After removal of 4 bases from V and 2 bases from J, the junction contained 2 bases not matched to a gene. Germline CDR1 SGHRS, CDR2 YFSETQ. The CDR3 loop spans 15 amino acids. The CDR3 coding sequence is TGCGCCAGCAGCGAGGGACTAGCGGGAGCCTACGAGCAGTACTTC. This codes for CASSEGLAGAYEQYF.

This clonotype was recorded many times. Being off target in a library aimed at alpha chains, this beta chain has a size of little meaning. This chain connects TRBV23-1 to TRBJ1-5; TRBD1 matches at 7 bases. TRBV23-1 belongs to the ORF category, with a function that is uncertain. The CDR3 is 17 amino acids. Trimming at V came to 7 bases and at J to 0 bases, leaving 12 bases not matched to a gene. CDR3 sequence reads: CASTTPGTVYSNQPQHF. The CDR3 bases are TGCGCCAGCACCACCCCCGGGACAGTTTATAGCAATCAGCCCCAGCATTTT.

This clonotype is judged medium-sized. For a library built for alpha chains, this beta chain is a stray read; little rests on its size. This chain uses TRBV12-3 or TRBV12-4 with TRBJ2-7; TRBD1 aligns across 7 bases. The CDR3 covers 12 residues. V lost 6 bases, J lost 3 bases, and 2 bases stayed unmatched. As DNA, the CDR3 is TGTGCCAGCAGACGACAGGGCTACGAGCAGTACTTC. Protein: CASRRQGYEQYF.

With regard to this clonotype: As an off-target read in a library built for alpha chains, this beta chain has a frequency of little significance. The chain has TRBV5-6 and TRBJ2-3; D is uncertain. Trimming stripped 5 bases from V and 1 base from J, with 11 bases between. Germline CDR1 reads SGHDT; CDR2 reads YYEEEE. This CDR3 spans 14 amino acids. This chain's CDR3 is CASSPPDRTDTQYF. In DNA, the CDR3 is TGTGCCAGCAGTCCCCCGGACCGCACAGATACGCAGTATTTT.

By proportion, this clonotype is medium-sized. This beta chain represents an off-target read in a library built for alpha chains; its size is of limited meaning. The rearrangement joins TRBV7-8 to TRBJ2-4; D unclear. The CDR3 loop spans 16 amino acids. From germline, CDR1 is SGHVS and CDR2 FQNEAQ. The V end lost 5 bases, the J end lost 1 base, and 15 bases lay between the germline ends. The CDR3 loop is CASSPTRLSAKNIQYF. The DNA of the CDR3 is TGTGCCAGCAGCCCCACCCGACTGTCGGCCAAAAACATTCAGTACTTC.

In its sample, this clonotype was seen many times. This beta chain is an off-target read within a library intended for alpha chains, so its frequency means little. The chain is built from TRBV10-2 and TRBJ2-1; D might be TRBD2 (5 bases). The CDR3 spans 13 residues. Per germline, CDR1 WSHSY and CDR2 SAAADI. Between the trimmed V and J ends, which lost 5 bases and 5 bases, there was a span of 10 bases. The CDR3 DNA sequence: TGCGCCAGCAGTTCGTCCGGGGACAATGAGCAGTTCTTC. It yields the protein CASSSSGDNEQFF.

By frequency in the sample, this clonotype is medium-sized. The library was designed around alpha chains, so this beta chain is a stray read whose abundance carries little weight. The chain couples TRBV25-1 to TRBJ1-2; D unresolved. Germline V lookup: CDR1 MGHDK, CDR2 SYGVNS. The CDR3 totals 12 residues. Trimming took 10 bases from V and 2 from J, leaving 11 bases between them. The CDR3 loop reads CATRYGNYGYTF. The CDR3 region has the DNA TGTGCCACGCGGTATGGAAACTATGGCTACACCTTC.

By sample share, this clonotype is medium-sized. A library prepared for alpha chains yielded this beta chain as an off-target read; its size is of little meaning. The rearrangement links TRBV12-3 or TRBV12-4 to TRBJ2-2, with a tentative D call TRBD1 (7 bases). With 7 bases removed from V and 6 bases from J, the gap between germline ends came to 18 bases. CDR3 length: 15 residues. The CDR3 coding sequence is TGTGCCAGCACCCCATCGGACAGGAGGGCCGGGGAGCTGTTTTTT. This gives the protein CASTPSDRRAGELFF.

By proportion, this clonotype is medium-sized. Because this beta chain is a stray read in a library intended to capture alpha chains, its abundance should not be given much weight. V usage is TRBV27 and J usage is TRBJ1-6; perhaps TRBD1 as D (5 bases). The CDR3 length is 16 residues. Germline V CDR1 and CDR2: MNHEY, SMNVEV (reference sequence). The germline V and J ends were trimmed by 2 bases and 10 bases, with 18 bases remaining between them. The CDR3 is CASSLNFGEYRSPLHF. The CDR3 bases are TGTGCCAGCAGTTTAAATTTCGGAGAGTACAGGTCACCCCTCCACTTT.